This record concerns one T cell receptor (beta chain) sequence. This entry belongs to a study of CD8+CD57+ T cells in acquired aplastic anemia. Study in general: An average of around 3.5 ug of DNA was obtained from sorted CD4+ and CD8+ cells.

Profiles of TCR beta VDJ and CDR3 were generated from a genomic DNA template. TCRdb reanalysed the reads using MiXCR and keeps one entry per CDR3 protein. The data contain some 140,000 distinct CDR3 sequences, roughly 49% of them singletons. Germline V gene lookup returns CDR1 SGHKS and CDR2 YYEKEE (reference sequence). CDR3 length: 16 residues. V was trimmed by 0 bases and J by 4 bases, leaving 17 bases between them. All sequencing subjects had displayed CD8+CD57+ cell expansion on flow cytometry. Blood samples were obtained from patients who had received no prior therapy. The V call is TRBV5-5, the J call TRBJ2-7, with D perhaps matching TRBD1 (6 bases). This clonotype originated in a human donor with aplastic anemia. The sample taken for sequencing was sorted CD4+, CD8+, or CD8+CD57+ T cells (not recorded which) from PBMCs. For the CDR3, the DNA is TGTGCCAGCAGCTTGGCCGGTTACCCAGGGACATACGAGCAGTACTTC. Protein: CASSLAGYPGTYEQYF.